This passage covers 26 T cell receptor beta chains from one sample sequenced in a study of T cells in Graves' hyperthyroidism and ophthalmopathy (dated by TCRdb to about 2019). Libraries were made using multiplex PCR. The instrument was an Illumina HiSeq 2000. The TCR beta CDR3 regions were amplified from the RNA transcripts. The first round of RT-PCR for the TCR CDR3 was performed with the HTBI primer set and the Qiagen OneStep RT-PCR kit. Using fastp at Q25 and MiXCR, TCRdb reprocessed the public reads and kept productive beta chains. Records with the same CDR3 protein are collapsed into one entry carrying the most frequent genes and DNA. The sample contains around 350,000 distinct CDR3 sequences, roughly 14% of them found a single time. Together, the top ten hold roughly 25% of the sample. Sequencing input: blood. These receptors came from a woman between 18 and 30 years old with Graves' hyperthyroidism that later progressed to Graves' ophthalmopathy.

There are a few counts of this clonotype. The chain carries TRBV28 and TRBJ2-2, with 8 bases lining up with TRBD2. Germline values: CDR1 MDHEN, CDR2 SYDVKM. The CDR3 is made up of 16 amino acids. V dropped 5 bases and J dropped 4; count of bases not matched to a gene: 9. The CDR3 region has the DNA TGTGCCAGCAGTCTCCCGCCCGGGAGGGTCACCGGGGAGCTGTTTTTT. Translation: CASSLPPGRVTGELFF. The complete variable domain, with remaining parts taken from reference TRBV28 and TRBJ2-2, reads DVKVTQSSRYLVKRTGEKVFLECVQDMDHENMFWYRQDPGLGLRLIYFSYDVKMKEKGDIPEGYSVSREKKERFSLILESASTNQTSMYLCASSLPPGRVTGELFFGEGSRLTVL.

This clonotype was seen many times. The V call is TRBV29-1, the J call TRBJ2-3, with unresolved D. The V end lost 7 bases, the J end lost 2 bases, and 10 bases lay between the germline ends. The germline CDR1 and CDR2 sequences are SQVTM and ANQGSEA. The CDR3 is 12 residues long. The DNA for the CDR3 is TGCAGCGCAAGAGCATACACAGATACGCAGTATTTT. As protein: CSARAYTDTQYF.

This clonotype appeared many times. This chain connects TRBV28 to TRBJ2-7; 11 bases match TRBD1. V lost 4 bases to trimming and J lost 3 bases; unmatched junction nucleotides: 8. The germline V gene has CDR1 MDHEN and CDR2 SYDVKM. CDR3 length equals 16 residues. CDR3 sequence reads: CASSSWDRGVNYEQYF. CDR3 bases: TGTGCCAGCAGTTCCTGGGACAGGGGGGTCAACTACGAGCAGTACTTC.

Regarding this clonotype: A read error may be the cause here, since a much bigger clone is one base away. The chain is built from TRBV2 and TRBJ2-7; possibly TRBD1 or TRBD2 for D (5 bases each). Germline V lookup: CDR1 SNHLY, CDR2 FYNNEI. The CDR3 totals 13 residues. The CDR3 region has the DNA TGTGTCAGCAGTGGGACGCAGACCTACGAGCAGTACTTC. Translated, it gives CVSSGTQTYEQYF.

The chain combines TRBV14 with TRBJ2-3, with D possibly TRBD2 on 5 matching bases. The CDR3 is 14 residues long. The germline V gene encodes CDR1 SGHDN and CDR2 FVKESK. The V end lost 1 base, the J end lost 5 bases, and 10 bases lay between the germline ends. CDR3 bases: TGTGCCAGCAGCCAAGCGGGAAGGAAAGATACGCAGTATTTT. Translated, it gives CASSQAGRKDTQYF.

This clonotype was counted a few times. This chain uses TRBV4-2 with TRBJ1-5; no definite D call. Germline V gene sequence: CDR1 LGHNA, CDR2 YNFKEQ. The CDR3 sequence is 16 residues long. Trimming removed 1 base from V and 1 base from J, with 11 bases in between. The CDR3 loop is CASSQVGKGSNQPQHF. CDR3 nucleotide sequence: TGTGCCAGCAGCCAAGTGGGGAAAGGAAGCAATCAGCCCCAGCATTTT.

In its sample, this clonotype was seen once. The chain uses TRBV27 and TRBJ2-1, with 11 bases aligning to TRBD2. The junction had 14 bases not matched to a gene; V was cut back by 3 bases and J by 7 bases. Germline CDR1 reads MNHEY; CDR2 reads SMNVEV (reference sequence). This CDR3 has 18 residues. CDR3 DNA sequence: TGTGCCAGCAGTTTTAGTAGCGGGAGGGGTTTTGGGGCAAATGAGCAGTTCTTC. Its protein is CASSFSSGRGFGANEQFF.

The rearrangement links TRBV27 to TRBJ2-1; TRBD2 aligns across 13 bases. V shed 6 bases and J 9 bases; nucleotides not matched to a gene: 5. Germline loops: CDR1 MNHEY, CDR2 SMNVEV (reference sequence). The CDR3 runs 14 residues. In DNA form, the CDR3 reads TGTGCCAGCAGAGGACTAGCGGGAGTACCTGAGCAGTTCTTC. The encoded protein is CASRGLAGVPEQFF.

With regard to this clonotype: A much larger clone lies one base from this, so it may be a read error. The CDR3 region has the DNA TGTGCCAGCAGCTTAGGCCTCGTCAGGGGGCGCGGGAACGCTGAAGCTTTCTTT. It is translated as CASSLGLVRGRGNAEAFF. This chain joins TRBV5-8 and TRBJ1-1, with 8 bases lining up with TRBD1. Germline-derived CDR1 and CDR2 are SGHTS and YDEGEE. The CDR3 is 18 amino acids.

The chain joins TRBV4-1 to TRBJ2-2; D gene uncertain. The CDR3 covers 13 residues. Per germline, CDR1 MGHRA and CDR2 YSYEKL. Trimming cost V 1 base and J 3 bases, with 3 bases left between them. In nucleotides, the CDR3 is TGCGCCAGCAGCCAAGCGGACACCGGGGAGCTGTTTTTT. Translating gives CASSQADTGELFF.

Many counts were recorded for this clonotype. The chain recombines TRBV3-1 with TRBJ1-1, with D perhaps TRBD1 (6 bases). This CDR3 has 14 amino acids. The V end lost 1 base, the J end lost 1 base, and 7 bases lay between the germline ends. Germline CDR1 LGHDT, CDR2 YNNKEL (reference sequence). CDR3 sequence reads: CASSQAGANTEAFF. CDR3 coding DNA: TGTGCCAGCAGCCAAGCAGGGGCGAACACTGAAGCTTTCTTT.

This clonotype was picked up many times. V is TRBV2 and J is TRBJ1-5; possible D gene TRBD1, 6 bases. CDR3 length: 14 residues. Germline values: CDR1 SNHLY, CDR2 FYNNEI. V lost 2 bases, J lost 6 bases, and 11 bases lay in between. CDR3 coding DNA: TGTGCCAGCAGTGAAAAGGGGGTAGGTCAGCCCCAGCATTTT. Its protein is CASSEKGVGQPQHF.

This clonotype has ten or more counts. The chain is built from TRBV20-1 and TRBJ1-1; tentatively, D is TRBD1 (5 bases). The CDR3 contains 15 residues. Germline-derived CDR1 and CDR2 are DFQATT and SNEGSKA (reference sequence). V lost 0 bases, J lost 3 bases, and 14 bases lay in between. DNA for the CDR3: TGCAGTGCTAGAGATCCCAGACAGACGGACACTGAAGCTTTCTTT. Its protein product is CSARDPRQTDTEAFF.

This clonotype appeared a few times. The rearrangement joins TRBV6-1 to TRBJ1-4; no reliable D call. Trimming shortened V by 5 bases and J by 7 bases, and 17 bases separated the two germline ends. Germline V CDR1 and CDR2: MNHNS, SASEGT. The CDR3 loop spans 15 amino acids. In nucleotides, the CDR3 is TGTGCCAGCAGTCCCCCCTGGCCCAGGAGTGAAAAACTGTTTTTT. Its translation: CASSPPWPRSEKLFF.

This clonotype was detected ten times or more. This chain connects TRBV28 to TRBJ2-7; 11 nucleotides align to TRBD1. The CDR3 is 14 residues long. Germline V gene sequence: CDR1 MDHEN, CDR2 SYDVKM. Unmatched junction bases numbered 6, after V lost 6 bases and J lost 5 bases. The CDR3 sequence: CASSPDRGLNEQYF. In nucleotides, the CDR3 is TGTGCCAGCAGCCCGGACAGGGGGCTGAACGAGCAGTACTTC. The full variable domain, rest sourced from reference TRBV28 and TRBJ2-7, is DVKVTQSSRYLVKRTGEKVFLECVQDMDHENMFWYRQDPGLGLRLIYFSYDVKMKEKGDIPEGYSVSREKKERFSLILESASTNQTSMYLCASSPDRGLNEQYFGPGTRLTVT.

Points on this clonotype: Given a much more abundant clone one base away, this may be a read error. The chain links TRBV6-1 to TRBJ1-1, with D tentatively TRBD1 (5 bases). CDR1 and CDR2 (germline): MNHNS, SASEGT. The CDR3 is 10 amino acids. CDR3 nucleotide sequence: TGTGCCAGCAGTCAAGGGGTAGCTTGCTTT. Protein: CASSQGVACF.

Ten or more counts support this clonotype. The rearrangement joins TRBV3-1 to TRBJ1-5; 7 bases fit TRBD1. The V segment lost 4 bases and the J segment 2 bases; nucleotides outside the gene matches: 8. The CDR3 extends over 16 amino acids. The germline CDR1 and CDR2 sequences are LGHDT and YNNKEL (reference sequence). DNA for the CDR3: TGTGCCAGCAGCCGAACAGGGGAGAGGGGCAATCAGCCCCAGCATTTT. Protein sequence: CASSRTGERGNQPQHF.

The V call is TRBV3-1, the J call TRBJ2-5; a possible D gene is TRBD2 (7 bases). The V gene lost 3 bases and the J gene lost 7 bases, with 24 bases spanning the gap. Germline V CDR1 and CDR2: LGHDT, YNNKEL (reference sequence). The CDR3 covers 17 residues. The CDR3 DNA follows: TGTGCCAGCAGCCATTCTAGTAGGATAGGGGGGGGTAGGACCCAGTACTTC. It yields the protein CASSHSSRIGGGRTQYF.

This sequence joins TRBV6-1 and TRBJ1-4, with unresolved D. V was clipped by 0 bases and J by 13 bases, with 15 bases between them. This CDR3 region has 14 residues. Germline CDR1 MNHNS, CDR2 SASEGT. CDR3 DNA sequence: TGTGCCAGCAGTGAAGCTCGACGGCCTAACGGACTGTTTTTT. It codes for CASSEARRPNGLFF.

The rearrangement uses TRBV9 and TRBJ2-2, with D tentatively TRBD2 (6 bases). CDR1 and CDR2 (germline): SGDLS, YYNGEE. V was shortened by 0 bases and J by 4 bases, with 22 bases between the two germline ends. The CDR3 is 19 residues long. The chain's CDR3 is CASSVDALGGVRGTGELFF. In DNA form, the CDR3 reads TGTGCCAGCAGCGTAGATGCACTGGGGGGAGTCCGTGGCACCGGGGAGCTGTTTTTT.

This clonotype was recorded at least ten times. The chain links TRBV12-3 or TRBV12-4 to TRBJ2-5; D may be TRBD2 (6 bases). The germline V and J ends were trimmed by 3 bases and 5 bases, with 7 bases remaining between them. CDR3 length: 12 amino acids. The CDR3 sequence: CASSFGGETQYF. The DNA of the CDR3 is TGTGCCAGCAGTTTTGGGGGGGAGACCCAGTACTTC.

Points on this clonotype: A much larger clone differs from this one at a single base, so this may be a read error. This chain uses TRBV12-3 or TRBV12-4 with TRBJ2-1; the match to TRBD2 covers 7 bases. This CDR3 is built from 14 residues. CDR3 in amino acids: CASTGGSSYNEQLF. The CDR3, as DNA: TGTGCCAGCACTGGCGGGAGCTCCTACAATGAGCAGCTCTTC.

The V gene is TRBV4-3, the J gene TRBJ2-1; 11 nucleotides line up with TRBD2. Germline V gives CDR1 LGHNA, CDR2 YSLEER. There are 16 residues in the CDR3. J was trimmed by 7 bases and V by 1 base; bases with no gene match: 6. CDR3 nucleotide sequence: TGCGCCAGCAGCCAAGTTGGGGGACTAGCGGTTAATGAGCAGTTCTTC. This translates into CASSQVGGLAVNEQFF.

This clonotype was picked up many times. The chain recombines TRBV30 with TRBJ2-3; 9 bases are a match to TRBD2. The CDR3 runs 20 residues. V shed 0 bases, J shed 0 bases, and the junction held 16 bases outside the gene matches. Germline V gene lookup returns CDR1 GTSNPN and CDR2 SVGIG (reference sequence). CDR3 in amino acids: CAWSVEYSLASGISTDTQYF. DNA of the CDR3: TGTGCCTGGAGTGTGGAGTACAGCCTAGCTAGCGGGATTAGCACAGATACGCAGTATTTT.

As for this clonotype: A much larger clone lies a single base off, so this may be a read error. The rearrangement joins TRBV20-1 to TRBJ2-5; D might be TRBD1 or TRBD2, each matching 5 bases. The V end was cut by 0 bases, the J end by 8 bases, with 19 bases between. The germline V gene has CDR1 DFQATT and CDR2 SNEGSKA (reference sequence). CDR3 length: 15 amino acids. CDR3: CSARDMQGVVDTQYF. The CDR3 DNA sequence: TGCAGTGCTAGAGATATGCAGGGAGTTGTCGATACCCAGTACTTC.

This clonotype was observed a handful of times. The rearrangement joins TRBV20-1 to TRBJ2-5; 7 positions match TRBD2. Germline CDR1 and CDR2: DFQATT and SNEGSKA (reference sequence). This CDR3 is built from 14 residues. V shed 3 bases and J 4 bases; nucleotides not matched to a gene: 8. The CDR3 protein is CSASVWEGRETQYF. As DNA, the CDR3 is TGCAGTGCTAGTGTTTGGGAGGGCCGAGAGACCCAGTACTTC.